The TCR beta chain described here comes from a study of CD8 T cells in Susac syndrome. RNA amounts of roughly 0.45 to 1 ug underwent reverse transcription with random hexamers. TCRdb recomputed calls from the immunoSEQ multiplex PCR reads with MiXCR, one row per CDR3 protein. The table lists about 83,000 distinct CDR3 sequences, 95% to 97% of them singletons. The TCR was taken from a human donor with Susac syndrome. The specimen sequenced was CD8+ T cells from PBMCs.

CDR3 sequence (DNA): TGTGCCAGCAGCTTACCAGGGAACACTGAAGCTTTCTTT. Translated, it gives CASSLPGNTEAFF. This rearrangement joins TRBV7-9 to TRBJ1-1, with D unclear. Germline assignment: CDR1 SEHNR and CDR2 FQNEAQ (reference sequence). The CDR3 is made up of 13 amino acids. Trimming took off 2 bases at V and 1 base at J, with 5 bases between the two ends.